The present T cell receptor (beta chain) was sequenced within a study of T cells in Graves' hyperthyroidism and ophthalmopathy. Researchers amplified the TCR beta CDR3 regions from RNA transcripts. First-round RT-PCR of the TCR CDR3 relied on the HTBI primer set. TCRdb processed the multiplex PCR reads anew with MiXCR; each CDR3 protein has one entry. The sample has 530,000 or so distinct CDR3 sequences, around 46% seen once; the top ten hold roughly 8.2%. Study observations and caveats: Blood samples included most of the expanded thyroid clonotypes exceeding 0.001.

Patients were excluded for uncontrolled infection, other autoimmune disease, pregnancy or lactation. This clonotype has at least ten counts. As yet, its antigen is unknown. V lost 2 bases to trimming and J lost 7 bases, with 10 bases between them. This CDR3 region has 12 residues. The germline CDR1 and CDR2 sequences are SGDLS and YYNGEE. The source material was peripheral blood or thyroid tissue (not recorded which). The chain is built from TRBV9 and TRBJ2-7; the D gene is possibly TRBD2 (7 bases). The TCR was taken from a woman in her late teens or twenties with Graves' hyperthyroidism. CDR3 in DNA: TGTGCCAGCAGCGTCGAGGGGGGGGAGCAGTACTTC. It encodes CASSVEGGEQYF.